This T cell receptor beta chain was found in a study of technical replicates of blood from a handful of donors. Generated by immunoSEQ multiplex PCR, the TCRdb table keeps only in-frame clones and is missing some. This sample has about 58,000 clones; about 95% occur once, and the top ten carry around 3%. Sequencing was done on a sample of PBMCs. This TCR was recovered from a human donor in good health. Some clones in this sample may be carry-over from other donors' samples.

As DNA, the CDR3 is TGTGCCAGTCGGTTAACAGGGGATCATCAGCCCCAGCATTTT. It codes for CASRLTGDHQPQHF. The rearrangement joins TRBV19 to TRBJ1-5; TRBD1 aligns across 7 bases. Per germline, CDR1 LNHDA and CDR2 SQIVND (reference sequence). Trimming took 8 bases from V and 5 from J; bases not matched to a gene: 9. CDR3 length: 14 residues.